This T cell receptor (beta chain) was obtained from a study of shared clonotypes between healthy human individuals. The naive CD8 population came from CD45RO-negative cells selected for CCR7, without terminally differentiated effector memory CD45RA+ cells. This CDR3 region has 14 residues. Germline V gene sequence: CDR1 LNHDA, CDR2 SQIVND (reference sequence). V dropped 5 bases and J dropped 3 bases, with 13 bases sitting between them. As processed by the authors: In the immunoSEQ data, sequences were junction-only and lacked quality scores, so filtering differed. Repertoires were generated with immunoSEQ multiplex PCR, while TCRdb's copy carries only in-frame clones and drops some. That table is the source of V, J and clone size, and D and trimming were worked out from the DNA. Of millions of clones in the sample, about 92% were seen once.

This sequence originates from a man between 18 and 35 years old in good health. Some clones in this sample may be carry-over from other donors' samples. The V and J genes are TRBV19 and TRBJ1-2, with D unresolved. Source material: naive CD8+ T cells from PBMCs. CDR3 bases: TGTGCCAGTAGTGCATGGACGGAATACTATGGCTACACCTTC. Translated, it gives CASSAWTEYYGYTF.